This T cell receptor (beta chain) was sequenced for a study of blood T cell repertoires in COVID-19. Study-level background: PBMCs, B-cell-depleted T cells, or T cells were the source of the cDNA or gDNA that made up the material.

In the original workflow: Amplification with reference gene primers provided the estimates of nucleated cell counts. Repertoires were generated with immunoSEQ multiplex PCR, while TCRdb's copy carries only in-frame clones and drops some. V and J calls and clone size are given by that table; D and trimming were obtained from the DNA. The table records 250,000 to 300,000 clones, approximately 86% of them present only once. J lost 2 bases, V lost 4 bases, and 8 bases had no gene match. The CDR3 runs to 17 residues. The germline V gene encodes CDR1 LNHNV and CDR2 YYDKDF (reference sequence). J is TRBJ2-1 and V is TRBV15; TRBD1 agrees at 10 bases. This clonotype was sampled from a woman in her 30s with acute or convalescent COVID-19. Specimen: peripheral blood. The DNA of the CDR3 is TGTGCCACCAGCAAGAACGACAGGGGGCGAACCTACAATGAGCAGTTCTTC. It yields the protein CATSKNDRGRTYNEQFF.